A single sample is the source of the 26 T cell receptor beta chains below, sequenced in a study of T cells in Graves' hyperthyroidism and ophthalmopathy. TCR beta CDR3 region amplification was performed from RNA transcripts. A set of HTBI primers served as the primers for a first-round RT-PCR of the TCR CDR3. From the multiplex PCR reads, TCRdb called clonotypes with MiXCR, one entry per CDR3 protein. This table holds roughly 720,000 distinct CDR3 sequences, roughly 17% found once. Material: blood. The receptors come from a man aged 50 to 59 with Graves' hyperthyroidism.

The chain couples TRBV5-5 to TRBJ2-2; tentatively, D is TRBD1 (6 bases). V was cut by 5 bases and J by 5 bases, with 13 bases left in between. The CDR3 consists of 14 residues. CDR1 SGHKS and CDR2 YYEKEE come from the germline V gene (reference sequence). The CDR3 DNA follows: TGTGCCAGCAGGATAACACAGGGAACCGGGGAGCTGTTTTTT. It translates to CASRITQGTGELFF.

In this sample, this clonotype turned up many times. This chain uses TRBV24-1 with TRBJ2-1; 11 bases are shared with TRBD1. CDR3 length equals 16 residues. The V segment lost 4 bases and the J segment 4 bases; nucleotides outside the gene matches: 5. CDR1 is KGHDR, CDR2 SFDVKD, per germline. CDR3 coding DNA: TGTGCCACCAGTGACTGGACAGGGGGCCTGTACAATGAGCAGTTCTTC. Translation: CATSDWTGGLYNEQFF.

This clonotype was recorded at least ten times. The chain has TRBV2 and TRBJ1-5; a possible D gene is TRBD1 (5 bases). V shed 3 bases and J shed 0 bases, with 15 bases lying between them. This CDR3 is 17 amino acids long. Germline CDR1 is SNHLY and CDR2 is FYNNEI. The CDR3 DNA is TGTGCCAGCAGTGATTGGGGCCCCGGTTATAGCAATCAGCCCCAGCATTTT. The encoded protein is CASSDWGPGYSNQPQHF.

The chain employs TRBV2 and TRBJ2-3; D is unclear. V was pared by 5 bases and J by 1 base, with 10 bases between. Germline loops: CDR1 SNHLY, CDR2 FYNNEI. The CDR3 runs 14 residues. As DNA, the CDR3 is TGTGCCAGCAGTACATTTTTGGGCACAGATACGCAGTATTTT. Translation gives CASSTFLGTDTQYF.

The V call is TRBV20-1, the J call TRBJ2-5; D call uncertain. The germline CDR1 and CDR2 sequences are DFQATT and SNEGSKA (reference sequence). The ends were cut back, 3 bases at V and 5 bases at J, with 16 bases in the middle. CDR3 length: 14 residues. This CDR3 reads CSASTIESWETQYF. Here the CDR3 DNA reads TGCAGTGCTAGTACAATCGAGTCCTGGGAGACCCAGTACTTC.

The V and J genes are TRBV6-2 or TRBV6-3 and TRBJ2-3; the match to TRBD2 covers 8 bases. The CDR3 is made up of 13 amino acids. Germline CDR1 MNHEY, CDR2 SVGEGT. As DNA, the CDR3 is TGTGCGTGTACTAGCGGTAGCACAGATACGCAGTATTTT. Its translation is CACTSGSTDTQYF.

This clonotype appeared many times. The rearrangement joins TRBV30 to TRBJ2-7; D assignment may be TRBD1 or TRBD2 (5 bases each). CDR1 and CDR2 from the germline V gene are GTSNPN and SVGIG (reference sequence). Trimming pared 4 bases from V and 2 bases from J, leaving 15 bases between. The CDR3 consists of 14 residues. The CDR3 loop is CAWTRGLGAYEQYF. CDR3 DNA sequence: TGTGCCTGGACCCGGGGCCTAGGGGCCTACGAGCAGTACTTC.

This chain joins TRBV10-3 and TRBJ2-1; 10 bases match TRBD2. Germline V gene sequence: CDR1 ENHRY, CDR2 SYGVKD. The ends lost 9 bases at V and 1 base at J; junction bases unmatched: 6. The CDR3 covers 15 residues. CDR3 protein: CAISGTSESYNEQFF. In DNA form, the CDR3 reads TGTGCCATTTCCGGGACTAGCGAATCCTACAATGAGCAGTTCTTC.

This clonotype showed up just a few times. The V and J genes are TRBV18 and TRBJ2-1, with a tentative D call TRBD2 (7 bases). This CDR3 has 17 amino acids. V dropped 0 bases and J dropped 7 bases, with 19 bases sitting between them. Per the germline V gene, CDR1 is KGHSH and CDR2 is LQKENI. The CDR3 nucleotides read TGTGCCAGCTCACCACCTCCTCGGGGGGCGCATGGGAATGAGCAGTTCTTC. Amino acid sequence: CASSPPPRGAHGNEQFF.

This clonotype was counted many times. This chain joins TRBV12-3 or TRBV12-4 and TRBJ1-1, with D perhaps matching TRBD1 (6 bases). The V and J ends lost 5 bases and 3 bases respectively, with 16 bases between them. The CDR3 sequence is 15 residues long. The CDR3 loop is CASSPRGRGHTEAFF. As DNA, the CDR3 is TGTGCCAGCAGTCCCAGGGGCAGGGGACACACTGAAGCTTTCTTT.

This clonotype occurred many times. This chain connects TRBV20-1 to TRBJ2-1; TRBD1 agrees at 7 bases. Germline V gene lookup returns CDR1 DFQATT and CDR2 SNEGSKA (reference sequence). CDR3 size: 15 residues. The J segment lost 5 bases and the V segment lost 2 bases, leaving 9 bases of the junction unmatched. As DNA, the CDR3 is TGCAGTGCTAGACCGACAGGGACAAGAAACAATGAGCAGTTCTTC. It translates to CSARPTGTRNNEQFF.

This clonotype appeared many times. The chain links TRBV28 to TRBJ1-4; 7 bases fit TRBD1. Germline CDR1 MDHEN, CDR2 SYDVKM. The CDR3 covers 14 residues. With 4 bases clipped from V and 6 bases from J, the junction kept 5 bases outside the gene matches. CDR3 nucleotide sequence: TGTGCCAGCAGTTCCCTTGACAGGGATGAAAAACTGTTTTTT. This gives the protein CASSSLDRDEKLFF.

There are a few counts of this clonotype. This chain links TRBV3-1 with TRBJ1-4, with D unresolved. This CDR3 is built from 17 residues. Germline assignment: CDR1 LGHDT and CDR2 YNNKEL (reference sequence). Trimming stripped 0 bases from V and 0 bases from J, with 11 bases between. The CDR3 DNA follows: TGTGCCAGCAGCCAAGATCACAGCCTAACAACTAATGAAAAACTGTTTTTT. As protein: CASSQDHSLTTNEKLFF.

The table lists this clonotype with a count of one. The CDR3 DNA follows: TGTGCCAGCTCTCCATTAACAGTGACCTACGAGCAGTACTTC. This gives the protein CASSPLTVTYEQYF. The chain joins TRBV6-2 or TRBV6-3 to TRBJ2-7; no reliable D call. Germline-derived CDR1 and CDR2 are MNHEY and SVGEGT. The CDR3 is 14 amino acids. With 8 bases removed from V and 2 bases from J, the gap between germline ends came to 16 bases.

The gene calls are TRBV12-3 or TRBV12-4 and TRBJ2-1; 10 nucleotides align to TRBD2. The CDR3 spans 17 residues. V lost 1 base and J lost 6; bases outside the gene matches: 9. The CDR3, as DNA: TGTGCCAGCAGTTTAGTGGGGGGAGCGGGAGGGACCAATGAGCAGTTCTTC. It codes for CASSLVGGAGGTNEQFF.

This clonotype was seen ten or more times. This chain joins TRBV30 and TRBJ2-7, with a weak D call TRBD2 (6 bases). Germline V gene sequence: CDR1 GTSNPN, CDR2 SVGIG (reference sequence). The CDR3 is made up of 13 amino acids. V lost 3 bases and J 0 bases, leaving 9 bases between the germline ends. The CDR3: CAWRAGFSYEQYF. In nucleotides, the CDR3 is TGTGCCTGGAGGGCGGGGTTCTCCTACGAGCAGTACTTC.

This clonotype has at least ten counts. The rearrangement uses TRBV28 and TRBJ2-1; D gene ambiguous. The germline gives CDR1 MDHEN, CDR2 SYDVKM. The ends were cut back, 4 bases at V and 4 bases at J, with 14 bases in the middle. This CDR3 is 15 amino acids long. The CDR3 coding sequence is TGTGCCAGCAGTTCCAGCGCGACGATTTACAATGAGCAGTTCTTC. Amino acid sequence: CASSSSATIYNEQFF.

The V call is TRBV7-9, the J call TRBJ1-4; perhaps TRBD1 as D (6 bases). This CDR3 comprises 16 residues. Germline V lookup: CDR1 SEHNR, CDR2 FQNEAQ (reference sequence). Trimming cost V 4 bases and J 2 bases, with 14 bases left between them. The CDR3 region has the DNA TGTGCCAGCAGCTCCGAACAGGGACGCACTAATGAAAAACTGTTTTTT. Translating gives CASSSEQGRTNEKLFF. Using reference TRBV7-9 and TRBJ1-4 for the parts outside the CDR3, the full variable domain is DTGVSQNPRHKITKRGQNVTFRCDPISEHNRLYWYRQTLGQGPEFLTYFQNEAQLEKSRLLSDRFSAERPKGSFSTLEIQRTEQGDSAMYLCASSSEQGRTNEKLFFGSGTQLSVL.

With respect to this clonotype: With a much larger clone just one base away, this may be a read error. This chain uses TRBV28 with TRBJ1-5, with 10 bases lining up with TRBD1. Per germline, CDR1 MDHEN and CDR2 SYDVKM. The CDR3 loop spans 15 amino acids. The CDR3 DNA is TGTGCCAGCAGCCACGGGACAGGGGAAGATCATCCCCAGCATTTT. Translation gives CASSHGTGEDHPQHF.

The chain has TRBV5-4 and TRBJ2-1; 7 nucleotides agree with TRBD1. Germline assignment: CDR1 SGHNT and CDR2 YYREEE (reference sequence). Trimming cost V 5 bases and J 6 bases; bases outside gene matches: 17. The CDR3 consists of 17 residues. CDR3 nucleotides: TGTGCCAGCAGGCCCAATGTCAGGACAGGAGGACCCAATGAGCAGTTCTTC. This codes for CASRPNVRTGGPNEQFF. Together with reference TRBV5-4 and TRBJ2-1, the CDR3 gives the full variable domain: ETGVTQSPTHLIKTRGQQVTLRCSSQSGHNTVSWYQQALGQGPQFIFQYYREEENGRGNFPPRFSGLQFPNYSSELNVNALELDDSALYLCASRPNVRTGGPNEQFFGPGTRLTVL.

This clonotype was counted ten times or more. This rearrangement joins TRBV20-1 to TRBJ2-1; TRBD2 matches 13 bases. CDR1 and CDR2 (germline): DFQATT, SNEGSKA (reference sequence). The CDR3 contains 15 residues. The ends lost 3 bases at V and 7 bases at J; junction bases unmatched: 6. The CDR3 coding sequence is TGCAGTGCTAGGAAACTAGCGGGAGGGGGAAATGAGCAGTTCTTC. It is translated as CSARKLAGGGNEQFF.

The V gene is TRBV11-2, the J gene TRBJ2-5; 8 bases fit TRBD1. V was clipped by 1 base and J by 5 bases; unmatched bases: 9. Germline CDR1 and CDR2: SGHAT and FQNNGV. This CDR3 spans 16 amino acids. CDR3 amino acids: CASSLALGRGRETQYF. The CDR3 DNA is TGTGCCAGCAGCTTAGCGTTGGGCAGGGGGCGGGAGACCCAGTACTTC.

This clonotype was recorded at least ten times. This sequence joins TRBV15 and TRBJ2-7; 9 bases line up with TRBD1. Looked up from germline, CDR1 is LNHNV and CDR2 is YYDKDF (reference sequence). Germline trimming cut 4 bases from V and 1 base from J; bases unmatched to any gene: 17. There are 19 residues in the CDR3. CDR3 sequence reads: CATSNNRDRVIPGSYEQYF. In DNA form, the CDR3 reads TGTGCCACCAGCAATAACCGGGACAGGGTTATACCCGGGTCCTACGAGCAGTACTTC.

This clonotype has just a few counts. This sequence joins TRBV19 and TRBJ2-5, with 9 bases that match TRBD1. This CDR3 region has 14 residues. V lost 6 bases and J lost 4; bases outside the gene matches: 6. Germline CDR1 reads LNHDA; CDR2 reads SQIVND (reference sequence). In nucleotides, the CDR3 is TGTGCCAGTAGGAGAACAGGGGGCCGAGAGACCCAGTACTTC. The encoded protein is CASRRTGGRETQYF.

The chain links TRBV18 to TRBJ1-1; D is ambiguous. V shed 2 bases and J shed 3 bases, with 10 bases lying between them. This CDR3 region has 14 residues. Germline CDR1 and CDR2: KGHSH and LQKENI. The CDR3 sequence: CASSPYREDTEAFF. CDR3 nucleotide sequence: TGTGCCAGCTCACCATATAGGGAGGACACTGAAGCTTTCTTT. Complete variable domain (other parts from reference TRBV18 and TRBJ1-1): NAGVMQNPRHLVRRRGQEARLRCSPMKGHSHVYWYRQLPEEGLKFMVYLQKENIIDESGMPKERFSAEFPKEGPSILRIQQVVRGDSAAYFCASSPYREDTEAFFGQGTRLTVV.

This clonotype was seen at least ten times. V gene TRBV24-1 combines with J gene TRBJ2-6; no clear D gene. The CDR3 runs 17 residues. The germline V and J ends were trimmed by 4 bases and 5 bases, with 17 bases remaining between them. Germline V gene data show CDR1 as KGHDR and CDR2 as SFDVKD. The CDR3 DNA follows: TGTGCCACCAGTGACTCCCGGCCTCCCGAGAGGGCCAACGTCCTGACTTTC. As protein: CATSDSRPPERANVLTF.